A single T cell receptor beta chain is shown here with its context. This entry belongs to a study of shared clonotypes between healthy human individuals. Researchers partitioned CD4+ cells into CD45RA+ naive and CD45RA-negative memory subsets. The CDR3 extends over 14 amino acids. The germline V gene encodes CDR1 GTSNPN and CDR2 SVGIG (reference sequence). The V segment lost 1 base and the J segment 11 bases; nucleotides outside the gene matches: 13. Method: immunoSEQ multiplex PCR; TCRdb's copy keeps in-frame clones and lacks some. The sample lists approximately 2.4 million clones, nearly 97% occurring once.

Sequenced: naive CD4+ T cells sorted from blood. The subset denotes: CD45RA+ positively selected. The chain uses TRBV30 and TRBJ1-1; 7 positions match TRBD1. The TCR sequence derives from a man younger than 35 in good health. The CDR3 sequence: CAWSATPGGVYAFF. The DNA of the CDR3 is TGTGCCTGGAGTGCCACCCCAGGGGGGGTTTACGCTTTCTTT.